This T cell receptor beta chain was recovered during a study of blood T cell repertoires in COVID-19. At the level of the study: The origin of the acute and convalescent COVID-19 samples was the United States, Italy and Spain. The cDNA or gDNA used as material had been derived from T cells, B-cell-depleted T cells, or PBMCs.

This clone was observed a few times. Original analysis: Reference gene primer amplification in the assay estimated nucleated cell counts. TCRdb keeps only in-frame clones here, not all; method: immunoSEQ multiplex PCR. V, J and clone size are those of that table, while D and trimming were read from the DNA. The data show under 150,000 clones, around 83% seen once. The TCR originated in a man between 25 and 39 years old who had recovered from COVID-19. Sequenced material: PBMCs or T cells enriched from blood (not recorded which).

DNA of the CDR3: TGCGCCAGCAGCCAAGTGGGGCAGGGGGCAATCTATGGCTACACCTTC. Protein sequence: CASSQVGQGAIYGYTF. The gene calls are TRBV4-1 and TRBJ1-2; 8 nucleotides match TRBD1. V shed 1 base and J 4 bases; nucleotides not matched to a gene: 8. The CDR3 sequence is 16 residues long. Looked up from germline, CDR1 is MGHRA and CDR2 is YSYEKL.